The 16 T cell receptor beta chains listed next were all sequenced from one sample in a study of Ad26.COV2.S vaccination and SARS-CoV-2 variants. The method was immunoSEQ multiplex PCR; TCRdb's version includes in-frame clones alone and lacks a portion of them. The sample records around 300,000 clones, roughly nine tenths being singletons. Treatment described: about 20 received Ad26.COV2.S at low or high dose, single or two shots; five or six received placebo; per-sample allocation not given. Material that was analyzed had been drawn on day 63 after the first vaccine or placebo injection. This material consisted of peripheral blood, taken in a trial of Ad26.COV2.S vaccine versus placebo. The receptors were gathered from a person aged 18-60 years who received the Ad26.COV2.S COVID-19 vaccine or a placebo.

The chain links TRBV7-9 to TRBJ1-4, with D possibly matching TRBD1 (5 bases). Germline V lookup: CDR1 SEHNR, CDR2 FQNEAQ (reference sequence). This CDR3 spans 14 amino acids. Trimming removed 4 bases at V and 5 bases at J, with 11 bases between. The CDR3 is CASSSGWGNEKLFF. The CDR3 DNA follows: TGTGCCAGCAGCTCAGGGTGGGGGAATGAAAAACTGTTTTTT.

V is TRBV12-3 or TRBV12-4 and J is TRBJ1-2; TRBD1 agrees at 9 bases. CDR3 length equals 12 residues. The trim removed 6 bases at V and 8 bases at J, leaving 4 bases unmatched. CDR3 in DNA: TGTGCCAGCAGATCGACAGGGGGGGGCTACACCTTC. Translated, it gives CASRSTGGGYTF.

The V and J genes are TRBV5-6 and TRBJ2-3, with TRBD2 as a possible D gene (6 bases). This CDR3 has 15 residues. The germline V and J ends were trimmed by 6 bases and 5 bases, with 19 bases remaining between them. CDR1 and CDR2 (germline): SGHDT, YYEEEE. The CDR3 DNA is TGTGCCAGCATCCTCGGGAGCGTGAGAGGAGATACGCAGTATTTT. Translating it yields CASILGSVRGDTQYF.

The genes are TRBV10-2 and TRBJ1-6; D unclear. This CDR3 spans 12 amino acids. The germline V gene has CDR1 WSHSY and CDR2 SAAADI. V was cut by 3 bases and J by 7 bases, with 4 bases left in between. CDR3 sequence reads: CASSDPNSPLHF. The CDR3 bases are TGCGCCAGCAGTGACCCAAATTCACCCCTCCACTTT.

The chain employs TRBV5-6 and TRBJ2-5, with 7 bases that match TRBD2. CDR1 and CDR2 (germline): SGHDT, YYEEEE. The CDR3 runs to 16 residues. V shed 3 bases and J 2 bases; nucleotides not matched to a gene: 10. This CDR3 reads CASSSAATGLQETQYF. The CDR3 DNA is TGTGCCAGCAGCTCGGCCGCAACGGGACTACAAGAGACCCAGTACTTC.

The chain is built from TRBV19 and TRBJ1-2; D unresolved. This CDR3 contains 16 residues. Looked up from germline, CDR1 is LNHDA and CDR2 is SQIVND (reference sequence). V was trimmed by 7 bases and J by 6 bases, leaving 24 bases between them. The CDR3 loop reads CASTISRTPGGDGYTF. CDR3 sequence (DNA): TGTGCCAGTACCATATCCCGGACCCCAGGTGGGGATGGCTACACCTTC.

This chain uses TRBV25-1 with TRBJ2-1, with 10 positions matching TRBD2. Germline V gene sequence: CDR1 MGHDK, CDR2 SYGVNS. V was clipped by 6 bases and J by 3 bases; unmatched bases: 2. This CDR3 region has 14 residues. CDR3 sequence reads: CASRSSGSYNEQFF. In nucleotides, the CDR3 is TGTGCCAGCAGATCTAGCGGGAGCTACAATGAGCAGTTCTTC.

The chain recombines TRBV7-3 with TRBJ2-3; D not certain. This CDR3 has 15 amino acids. Trimming cost V 5 bases and J 2 bases, with 14 bases left between them. The germline V gene encodes CDR1 SGHTA and CDR2 FQGTGA. CDR3 sequence: CASSRTSVSTDTQYF. As DNA, the CDR3 is TGTGCCAGCAGCCGCACCAGCGTCTCCACAGATACGCAGTATTTT.

The chain recombines TRBV9 with TRBJ2-2; D is perhaps TRBD2 (7 bases). Germline values: CDR1 SGDLS, CDR2 YYNGEE. The CDR3 has 20 amino acids. Trimming removed 3 bases from V and 7 bases from J, with 31 bases in between. The CDR3 loop is CASSAPLGGYAGANIGELFF. CDR3 sequence (DNA): TGTGCCAGCAGCGCCCCTCTAGGGGGTTACGCGGGAGCTAATATCGGGGAGCTGTTTTTT. Based on the CDR3 plus reference TRBV9 and TRBJ2-2, the full variable domain is DSGVTQTPKHLITATGQRVTLRCSPRSGDLSVYWYQQSLDQGLQFLIQYYNGEERAKGNILERFSAQQFPDLHSELNLSSLELGDSALYFCASSAPLGGYAGANIGELFFGEGSRLTVL.

The rearrangement links TRBV6-6 to TRBJ1-5; 7 positions agree with TRBD1. The CDR3 runs 15 residues. Per germline, CDR1 MNHNY and CDR2 SVGAGI (reference sequence). Trimming removed 8 bases from V and 4 bases from J; junction bases left unmatched: 11. In DNA, the CDR3 is TGTGCCAGCGTATTACGACAGGGTCAGAATCAGCCCCAGCATTTT. Its protein product is CASVLRQGQNQPQHF.

This chain uses TRBV12-5 with TRBJ1-2; no reliable D call. V lost 2 bases and J lost 4, with 11 bases in between. The CDR3 loop spans 14 amino acids. CDR1 and CDR2 (germline): LGHNT, FRNRAP. The CDR3 region has the DNA TGTGCTAGTGGTTTGTCAGGAACGACCTATGGCTACACCTTC. Protein sequence: CASGLSGTTYGYTF.

This chain joins TRBV30 and TRBJ1-4; D is uncertain. The CDR3 has 13 amino acids. Germline V gene lookup returns CDR1 GTSNPN and CDR2 SVGIG (reference sequence). Trimming shortened V by 4 bases and J by 5 bases, and 11 bases separated the two germline ends. This CDR3 is CAWTSGLNEKLFF. CDR3 in DNA: TGTGCCTGGACTTCAGGACTGAATGAAAAACTGTTTTTT.

V is TRBV2 and J is TRBJ1-5; D not resolved. This CDR3 has 15 amino acids. Trimming shortened V by 3 bases and J by 1 base, and 10 bases separated the two germline ends. Germline CDR1 SNHLY, CDR2 FYNNEI. This CDR3 is CASSEGGSSNQPQHF. The CDR3 coding sequence is TGTGCCAGCAGTGAGGGTGGGAGCAGCAATCAGCCCCAGCATTTT. Complete variable domain (other parts from reference TRBV2 and TRBJ1-5): EPEVTQTPSHQVTQMGQEVILRCVPISNHLYFYWYRQILGQKVEFLVSFYNNEISEKSEIFDDQFSVERPDGSNFTLKIRSTKLEDSAMYFCASSEGGSSNQPQHFGDGTRLSIL.

In its sample, this clone was seen a few times. V is TRBV2 and J is TRBJ1-5; D unclear. The CDR3 consists of 16 residues. V was cut by 0 bases and J by 6 bases, with 15 bases left in between. Germline V gene data show CDR1 as SNHLY and CDR2 as FYNNEI. Written as DNA, the CDR3 is TGTGCCAGCAGTGAAGCGCCCCCCAGCGGCGGTCAGCCCCAGCATTTT. Translated: CASSEAPPSGGQPQHF. Drawing the rest from reference TRBV2 and TRBJ1-5, the complete variable domain is EPEVTQTPSHQVTQMGQEVILRCVPISNHLYFYWYRQILGQKVEFLVSFYNNEISEKSEIFDDQFSVERPDGSNFTLKIRSTKLEDSAMYFCASSEAPPSGGQPQHFGDGTRLSIL.

The V gene is TRBV5-4, the J gene TRBJ2-7; TRBD1 might be the D (5 bases). V dropped 6 bases and J dropped 2 bases, with 12 bases sitting between them. The V gene's germline CDR1 is SGHNT and CDR2 YYREEE (reference sequence). The CDR3 is 13 residues long. The CDR3 DNA sequence: TGTGCCAGCATAAGACAGCCTACCTACGAGCAGTACGTC. Residues: CASIRQPTYEQYV.

This chain uses TRBV29-1 with TRBJ2-5; possible D gene TRBD2, 5 bases. Germline V CDR1 and CDR2: SQVTM, ANQGSEA. CDR3 length: 12 residues. V lost 8 bases to trimming and J lost 3 bases, with 13 bases between them. CDR3 nucleotides: TGCAGCTCAATGGCCGGGAAAGAGACCCAGTACTTC. Translated, it gives CSSMAGKETQYF.